The clone carrying this T cell receptor (beta chain) was recorded a few times. TCRdb redid the calling of the PCR reads with MiXCR, one entry per CDR3 protein. This sample has about 630,000 distinct CDR3 sequences, with over 25% found just once. The source of the sample is a study of molecular identifiers for immune sequencing clone quantification. Investigators produced naive CD8 libraries from roughly 18,000 to 920,000 sorted cells, drawing on 10%, 30% or 50% RNA. The CD8+CD4-CCR7+CD45RA+ phenotype defined the sorted naive CD8 T cells. The origin of this receptor is a human donor in good health. Some libraries in this study had Jurkat cell RNA spiked in. The sequenced sample was naive CD8+ T cells from blood, with Jurkat cell RNA spiked in. As to subset: FACS-sorted CD8+CD4-CCR7+CD45RA+ naive T cells.

The CDR3 DNA reads as TGTGCCAGCAGCCCAGGGTACTTTAGTGGCACAGATACGCAGTATTTT. Residues: CASSPGYFSGTDTQYF. V gene TRBV14 combines with J gene TRBJ2-3; D is perhaps TRBD1 (5 bases). The CDR3 sequence is 16 residues long. In germline, CDR1 is SGHDN, CDR2 FVKESK. With 4 bases removed from V and 1 base from J, the gap between germline ends came to 15 bases.